What follows are 14 T cell receptor beta chains derived from one specimen sequenced in a study of cytomegalovirus exposure and HLA in healthy donors. Clones were read by immunoSEQ multiplex PCR, and TCRdb kept only the in-frame ones, dropping some. The sample consists of some 130,000 clones, approximately 82% of them appearing once. Sequenced: PBMCs. These receptors were obtained from a man aged 30 to 45 in good health and CMV-seropositive.

This clone was observed a single time. The chain joins TRBV5-4 to TRBJ2-5; 8 bases fit TRBD2. V dropped 2 bases and J dropped 4; count of bases not matched to a gene: 7. In germline, CDR1 is SGHNT, CDR2 YYREEE (reference sequence). This CDR3 spans 15 amino acids. The DNA for the CDR3 is TGTGCCAGCAGCTTCGGGGGGGCTTCGACAGAGACCCAGTACTTC. This encodes CASSFGGASTETQYF.

This sequence joins TRBV7-2 and TRBJ1-5; D is uncertain. CDR3 length equals 13 residues. V lost 5 bases, J lost 5 bases, and 10 bases lay in between. Germline V gene lookup returns CDR1 SGHTA and CDR2 FQGNSA. The CDR3 reads CASSPGGYQPQHF. The CDR3 DNA reads TGTGCCAGCAGCCCAGGAGGGTATCAGCCCCAGCATTTT. Based on the CDR3 plus reference TRBV7-2 and TRBJ1-5, the full variable domain is GAGVSQSPSNKVTEKGKDVELRCDPISGHTALYWYRQSLGQGLEFLIYFQGNSAPDKSGLPSDRFSAERTGGSVSTLTIQRTQQEDSAVYLCASSPGGYQPQHFGDGTRLSIL.

This chain uses TRBV27 with TRBJ1-6, with a possible D match to TRBD1 (6 bases). Germline V lookup: CDR1 MNHEY, CDR2 SMNVEV (reference sequence). V was clipped by 7 bases and J by 7 bases, with 17 bases between them. The CDR3 extends over 15 amino acids. The DNA of the CDR3 is TGTGCCAGCAATTCCGCCGGGGGGCGGAATTCACCCCTCCACTTT. It encodes CASNSAGGRNSPLHF.

The J gene is TRBJ2-5, the V gene TRBV7-2, with D tentatively TRBD1 (5 bases). The germline gives CDR1 SGHTA, CDR2 FQGNSA. The V end lost 1 base, the J end lost 5 bases, and 11 bases lay between the germline ends. This CDR3 has 14 residues. The CDR3, as DNA: TGTGCCAGCAGCTTAGGGGCAGGGCTCGAGACCCAGTACTTC. Its protein is CASSLGAGLETQYF.

The V call is TRBV4-2, the J call TRBJ1-1; tentatively, D is TRBD1 (6 bases). Germline V gene lookup returns CDR1 LGHNA and CDR2 YNFKEQ. V dropped 7 bases and J dropped 3 bases, with 18 bases sitting between them. The CDR3 covers 15 residues. CDR3 nucleotide sequence: TGTGCCAGCAAGGTGGGGGCTGCGGGGGACACTGAAGCTTTCTTT. Encoded protein: CASKVGAAGDTEAFF.

The rearrangement uses TRBV5-6 and TRBJ1-2; 11 bases align to TRBD1. V gave up 0 bases and J gave up 8 bases; unmatched junction bases: 9. Germline-derived CDR1 and CDR2 are SGHDT and YYEEEE. There are 16 residues in the CDR3. CDR3 DNA sequence: TGTGCCAGCAGCTTGGATTGGACAGGGGGCAGGGGGGGCTACACCTTC. Encoded protein: CASSLDWTGGRGGYTF.

The chain is built from TRBV7-2 and TRBJ2-2, with 8 nucleotides matching TRBD2. Germline CDR1 SGHTA, CDR2 FQGNSA. The CDR3 runs 16 residues. V lost 2 bases to trimming and J lost 3 bases; unmatched junction nucleotides: 5. CDR3 in amino acids: CASSLFGRADTGELFF. The CDR3, as DNA: TGTGCCAGCAGCTTATTCGGGAGGGCCGACACCGGGGAGCTGTTTTTT.

The chain recombines TRBV2 with TRBJ2-7; TRBD1 aligns across 10 bases. This CDR3 region has 12 residues. In germline, CDR1 is SNHLY, CDR2 FYNNEI. Trimming took 4 bases from V and 6 from J; bases not matched to a gene: 0. The CDR3 DNA is TGTGCCAGCAGTGGGGACAGGGGCGAGCAGTACTTC. Protein product: CASSGDRGEQYF.

The chain joins TRBV5-4 to TRBJ1-2, with D hard to call. Per the germline V gene, CDR1 is SGHNT and CDR2 is YYREEE (reference sequence). V dropped 0 bases and J dropped 5 bases, with 17 bases sitting between them. The CDR3 totals 16 residues. The CDR3 DNA reads as TGTGCCAGCAGCTTGGGGGGTGGAGGGCCGCAGTATGGCTACACCTTC. It yields the protein CASSLGGGGPQYGYTF.

Only a few counts were recorded for this clone. This chain uses TRBV29-1 with TRBJ1-1; TRBD1 might be the D (6 bases). The CDR3 runs to 11 residues. V lost 4 bases, J lost 6 bases, and 9 bases lay in between. CDR1 is SQVTM and CDR2 is ANQGSEA in the germline V gene. The CDR3 coding sequence is TGCAGCGTTGCCAGGGGATCTGAAGCTTTCTTT. It is translated as CSVARGSEAFF.

This clone has only one observation. The J gene is TRBJ1-5, the V gene TRBV6-1; D gene ambiguous. The CDR3 has 17 amino acids. The germline V gene encodes CDR1 MNHNS and CDR2 SASEGT. V shed 1 base and J shed 0 bases, with 13 bases lying between them. For the CDR3, the DNA is TGTGCCAGCAGTGAAGTACTCCCCCTTAATAGCAATCAGCCCCAGCATTTT. As protein: CASSEVLPLNSNQPQHF.

The V gene is TRBV7-3, the J gene TRBJ2-1, with D maybe TRBD1 (6 bases). CDR1 is SGHTA and CDR2 is FQGTGA in the germline V gene. The V gene lost 0 bases and the J gene lost 0 bases, with 9 bases spanning the gap. The CDR3 is made up of 16 amino acids. The CDR3 nucleotides are TGTGCCAGCAGCTTAACGGGGGCCGGCTCCTACAATGAGCAGTTCTTC. The encoded protein is CASSLTGAGSYNEQFF. Based on the CDR3 plus reference TRBV7-3 and TRBJ2-1, the full variable domain is GAGVSQTPSNKVTEKGKYVELRCDPISGHTALYWYRQSLGQGPEFLIYFQGTGAADDSGLPNDRFFAVRPEGSVSTLKIQRTERGDSAVYLCASSLTGAGSYNEQFFGPGTRLTVL.

The chain couples TRBV6-4 to TRBJ2-5; 11 bases are shared with TRBD2. In germline, CDR1 is MRHNA, CDR2 SNTAGT. This CDR3 comprises 14 residues. V trimming: 4 bases; J trimming: 7 bases; junction bases outside the gene matches: 5. CDR3 residues: CASSGGLAVGTQYF. CDR3 DNA sequence: TGTGCCAGCAGTGGGGGACTAGCGGTTGGGACCCAGTACTTC.

The V gene is TRBV18, the J gene TRBJ2-7; the match to TRBD2 covers 9 bases. V lost 6 bases, J lost 3 bases, and 3 bases stayed unmatched. The CDR3 spans 13 residues. CDR1 is KGHSH, CDR2 LQKENI, per germline. The CDR3 here is CASSRREGYEQYF. In DNA, the CDR3 is TGTGCCAGCTCCCGGCGGGAGGGCTACGAGCAGTACTTC.